Listed below are T cell receptor beta chains from one sample, sequenced in a study of shared clonotypes between healthy human individuals. Here immunoSEQ multiplex PCR was the method, and the copy in TCRdb shows in-frame clones only, minus some. Of some 2,500,000 clones listed, approximately 94% were seen once; the top ten hold approximately 0.35%. The sequenced sample consisted of naive CD4+ T cells from PBMCs. These receptors all come from a man between 18 and 35 years old in good health. Some clones in this sample may be carry-over from other donors' samples. Both conserved end residues are part of each CDR3. D genes are given only for firm matches. Only some rows state a clone size, as once, few, many or a class for expanded clones.

v_gene: TRBV27
abundance: .
len: 15
j_gene: TRBJ2-7
d_gene: TRBD1
CDR3nt: TGTGCCAGCAGTTTCGAGACAGGGATTTCCTACGAGCAGTACTTC
CDR3aa: CASSFETGISYEQYF

v_gene: TRBV5-4
abundance: .
len: 16
j_gene: TRBJ1-1
d_gene: .
CDR3nt: TGTGCCAGCAGCCCACACAGGGTTGGTCCAGTCACTGAAGCTTTCTTT
CDR3aa: CASSPHRVGPVTEAFF

v_gene: TRBV28
abundance: .
len: 14
j_gene: TRBJ2-7
d_gene: TRBD2
CDR3nt: TGTGCCAGCGTTTGGACTAGCGGGAGTTACGAGCAGTACTTC
CDR3aa: CASVWTSGSYEQYF

v_gene: TRBV6-1
abundance: .
len: 14
j_gene: TRBJ2-7
d_gene: TRBD2
CDR3nt: TGTGCCAGCGCACGGGGACTAGCGGGAGACGAGCAGTACTTC
CDR3aa: CASARGLAGDEQYF

v_gene: TRBV30
abundance: .
len: 14
j_gene: TRBJ2-2
d_gene: .
CDR3nt: TGTGCCTGGAGTGCGAGACCTTACACCGGGGAGCTGTTTTTT
CDR3aa: CAWSARPYTGELFF

v_gene: TRBV7-2
abundance: .
len: 17
j_gene: TRBJ2-3
d_gene: TRBD1
CDR3nt: TGTGCCAGCAGCTTATCAGGGACAGGGACGTTTAGCGATACGCAGTATTTT
CDR3aa: CASSLSGTGTFSDTQYF

v_gene: TRBV5-6
abundance: .
len: 12
j_gene: TRBJ1-1
d_gene: .
CDR3nt: TGTGCCAGCAGATTTGGAGGGTTAGAAGCTTTCTTT
CDR3aa: CASRFGGLEAFF

v_gene: TRBV27
abundance: .
len: 17
j_gene: TRBJ2-6
d_gene: TRBD1
CDR3nt: TGTGCCAGCAGCGCCGGGACAGGGGAAGCTGGGGCCAACGTCCTGACTTTC
CDR3aa: CASSAGTGEAGANVLTF

v_gene: TRBV2
abundance: once
len: 12
j_gene: TRBJ2-1
d_gene: TRBD2
CDR3nt: TGTGCCAGCAGTCAGCAGCGGGAGGGAATATTCTTC
CDR3aa: CASSQQREGIFF

v_gene: TRBV11-1
abundance: once
len: 17
j_gene: TRBJ2-5
d_gene: TRBD2
CDR3nt: TGTGCCAGCAGCCGACCCGATAGCGGGAGGCGCCAAGAGACCCAGTACTTC
CDR3aa: CASSRPDSGRRQETQYF

v_gene: TRBV6-5
abundance: .
len: 16
j_gene: TRBJ2-1
d_gene: .
CDR3nt: TGTGCCAGCAGTTCCCGGAGTAGCGAGAAATGCAATGAGCAGTTCTTC
CDR3aa: CASSSRSSEKCNEQFF

v_gene: TRBV28
abundance: .
len: 19
j_gene: TRBJ2-7
d_gene: .
CDR3nt: TGTGCCAGCAGTCCCTTAGGACTTAAGCCCCTCGGACTTTCCTACGAGCAGTACTTC
CDR3aa: CASSPLGLKPLGLSYEQYF

v_gene: TRBV4-2
abundance: once
len: 16
j_gene: TRBJ1-2
d_gene: TRBD1
CDR3nt: TGTGCCAGCAGCCTTACAAGACGGCAGGGGGCTGGCGGCTACACCTTC
CDR3aa: CASSLTRRQGAGGYTF

v_gene: TRBV21-1
abundance: .
len: 15
j_gene: TRBJ1-5
d_gene: .
CDR3nt: TGTGCCAGCAGCAAAGCGGACAGGGACTGTCAGCCCCAGCATTTT
CDR3aa: CASSKADRDCQPQHF

v_gene: TRBV7-3
abundance: .
len: 15
j_gene: TRBJ2-1
d_gene: .
CDR3nt: TGTGCCAGCAGCCCAGACTCTCGCTCCTACAATGAGCAGTTCTTC
CDR3aa: CASSPDSRSYNEQFF

v_gene: TRBV5-6
abundance: .
len: 16
j_gene: TRBJ2-7
d_gene: .
CDR3nt: TGTGCCAGCAGCTTGGTGGGGCCAATCACGGCTCTCGAGCAGTACTTC
CDR3aa: CASSLVGPITALEQYF

v_gene: TRBV11-2
abundance: .
len: 13
j_gene: TRBJ2-5
d_gene: .
CDR3nt: TGTGCCAGCAGCTTGGGGGATCGAGAGACCCAGTACTTC
CDR3aa: CASSLGDRETQYF

v_gene: TRBV6-6
abundance: .
len: 13
j_gene: TRBJ1-6
d_gene: TRBD1
CDR3nt: TGTGCCACCCTAGGACAGGGCATTTCACCCCTCCACTTT
CDR3aa: CATLGQGISPLHF

v_gene: TRBV27
abundance: .
len: 12
j_gene: TRBJ2-7
d_gene: .
CDR3nt: TGTGCCAGCAGTCGGTTGGGGGACGAGCAGTACTTC
CDR3aa: CASSRLGDEQYF

v_gene: TRBV5-4
abundance: .
len: 16
j_gene: TRBJ2-7
d_gene: TRBD2
CDR3nt: TGTGCCAGCAGCCCGGGGACTAGCGGGATATCGGTCGAGCAGTACTTC
CDR3aa: CASSPGTSGISVEQYF

v_gene: TRBV4-1
abundance: .
len: 13
j_gene: TRBJ2-5
d_gene: .
CDR3nt: TGCGCCAGCAGCCAATGGAGAGGAGAGACCCAGTACTTC
CDR3aa: CASSQWRGETQYF

v_gene: TRBV5-4
abundance: .
len: 16
j_gene: TRBJ2-2
d_gene: .
CDR3nt: TGTGCCAGCAGCTTGGATTACAGTTCGAACACCGGGGAGCTGTTTTTT
CDR3aa: CASSLDYSSNTGELFF

v_gene: TRBV27
abundance: .
len: 17
j_gene: TRBJ2-3
d_gene: TRBD2
CDR3nt: TGTGCCAGCAGTTCCCTAACTAGCGGGAGGGCCGGGGATACGCAGTATTTT
CDR3aa: CASSSLTSGRAGDTQYF

v_gene: TRBV7-3
abundance: .
len: 13
j_gene: TRBJ1-1
d_gene: .
CDR3nt: TGTGCCAGCAGCTCCTTGCCGGGGAGAGGAGCTTTCTTT
CDR3aa: CASSSLPGRGAFF